This is a list of T cell receptor beta chains from one sample in a study of blood T cell repertoires in COVID-19. TCRdb's table, derived via immunoSEQ multiplex PCR, lists solely in-frame clones and lacks some. The data hold 200,000 to 300,000 clones, with less than 90% observed a single time. Sequenced material: peripheral blood. These receptors were collected from a man aged 25-40 years with active or convalescent COVID-19. Each CDR3 is given with its conserved first and last residue. D genes are given only for firm matches. Only part of the rows carry a size: once, few, many, or a class if the clone is expanded.

clone size: NA
V gene: TRBV19
D gene: TRBD1
J gene: TRBJ1-5
CDR3 DNA: TGTGCCAGTAGTATAGACGACAGGGGGCGGGGTCAGCCCCAGCATTTT
CDR3 protein: CASSIDDRGRGQPQHF

clone size: NA
V gene: TRBV6-2/TRBV6-3
D gene: TRBD1
J gene: TRBJ1-5
CDR3 DNA: TGTGCCAGCAGTTATAAGGGGGCCTACAATCAGCCCCAGCATTTT
CDR3 protein: CASSYKGAYNQPQHF

clone size: once
V gene: TRBV18
D gene: NA
J gene: TRBJ1-1
CDR3 DNA: TGTGCCAGCTCACCATTCCTAAACACTGAAGCTTTCTTT
CDR3 protein: CASSPFLNTEAFF

clone size: NA
V gene: TRBV10-2
D gene: TRBD2
J gene: TRBJ2-5
CDR3 DNA: TGCGCCAGCAGTGATAGGCTAGCGGGGGCCGGCGGGGAGACCCAGTACTTC
CDR3 protein: CASSDRLAGAGGETQYF

clone size: NA
V gene: TRBV5-6
D gene: TRBD1
J gene: TRBJ1-2
CDR3 DNA: TGTGCCAGCAGCCGAGACAGGGACACAACGGTTAACTATGGCTACACCTTC
CDR3 protein: CASSRDRDTTVNYGYTF

clone size: NA
V gene: TRBV11-1
D gene: NA
J gene: TRBJ2-5
CDR3 DNA: TGTGCCAGCAGCTTAGCTTGGCAGGCAGAGACCCAGTACTTC
CDR3 protein: CASSLAWQAETQYF

clone size: NA
V gene: TRBV4-1
D gene: NA
J gene: TRBJ1-4
CDR3 DNA: TGCGCCAGAGATCAGGGTCGGGATGAAAAACTGTTTTTT
CDR3 protein: CARDQGRDEKLFF

clone size: NA
V gene: TRBV7-9
D gene: TRBD2
J gene: TRBJ2-1
CDR3 DNA: TGTGCCAGCAGCTTAGCTGGCGGGGGGGCGGATGAGCAGTTCTTC
CDR3 protein: CASSLAGGGADEQFF

clone size: NA
V gene: TRBV19
D gene: NA
J gene: TRBJ2-3
CDR3 DNA: TGTGCCAGTAGCGCGTATCGACCGGCCGGGACAGATACGCAGTATTTT
CDR3 protein: CASSAYRPAGTDTQYF

clone size: NA
V gene: TRBV6-5
D gene: TRBD1
J gene: TRBJ1-2
CDR3 DNA: TGTGCCAGCAGGAGCGGGACAGGGTTTAACTATGGCTACACCTTC
CDR3 protein: CASRSGTGFNYGYTF

clone size: few
V gene: TRBV30
D gene: TRBD2
J gene: TRBJ2-1
CDR3 DNA: TGTGCCTGGAGTCCCGCTAGCGGGGGGCAGAATGAGCAGTTCTTC
CDR3 protein: CAWSPASGGQNEQFF

clone size: NA
V gene: TRBV11-2
D gene: NA
J gene: TRBJ2-7
CDR3 DNA: TGTGCCAGCAGCTTAGATTATTCGCAGGGGCGGGCAGGCGAGCAGTACTTC
CDR3 protein: CASSLDYSQGRAGEQYF

clone size: once
V gene: TRBV6-5
D gene: TRBD2
J gene: TRBJ2-2
CDR3 DNA: TGTGCCAGCGGACGACGGGAGGGGGCCGGGGAGCTGTTTTTT
CDR3 protein: CASGRREGAGELFF

clone size: NA
V gene: TRBV19
D gene: NA
J gene: TRBJ2-3
CDR3 DNA: TGTGCCAGTAGAGCCCCCCGGGGTAGCACAGATACGCAGTATTTT
CDR3 protein: CASRAPRGSTDTQYF

clone size: NA
V gene: TRBV9
D gene: NA
J gene: TRBJ2-3
CDR3 DNA: TGTGCCAGTAAACAGGGCACAGATACGCAGTATTTT
CDR3 protein: CASKQGTDTQYF

clone size: NA
V gene: TRBV7-2
D gene: NA
J gene: TRBJ2-1
CDR3 DNA: TGTGCCAGCAGCTTAGATAGGGGAAGCTACAATGAGCAGTTCTTC
CDR3 protein: CASSLDRGSYNEQFF

clone size: NA
V gene: TRBV6-5
D gene: NA
J gene: TRBJ1-1
CDR3 DNA: TGTGCCAGCAGTTACCGGGGGACCTCGAACACTGAAGCTTTCTTT
CDR3 protein: CASSYRGTSNTEAFF

clone size: NA
V gene: TRBV21-1
D gene: NA
J gene: TRBJ1-4
CDR3 DNA: TGTGCCAGCAGTCGACTTCCGGGACAGGGGGCGACAAGCACAACTAATGAAAAACTGTTTTTT
CDR3 protein: CASSRLPGQGATSTTNEKLFF

clone size: NA
V gene: TRBV6-5
D gene: NA
J gene: TRBJ1-2
CDR3 DNA: TGTGCCAGCAGTTCCACCACAGTTAACTATGGCTACACCTTC
CDR3 protein: CASSSTTVNYGYTF

clone size: NA
V gene: TRBV19
D gene: TRBD1
J gene: TRBJ1-5
CDR3 DNA: TGTGCCAGTAGCGAACAGGGGGGTCAGCCCCAGCATTTT
CDR3 protein: CASSEQGGQPQHF

clone size: NA
V gene: TRBV28
D gene: NA
J gene: TRBJ1-3
CDR3 DNA: TGTGCCAGCAGTGGGGCGGAGAGCTCTGGAAACACCATATATTTT
CDR3 protein: CASSGAESSGNTIYF

clone size: NA
V gene: TRBV7-2
D gene: TRBD1
J gene: TRBJ1-2
CDR3 DNA: TGTGCCAGCAGCTTGGGGACAGGGGGCTACTATGGCTACACCTTC
CDR3 protein: CASSLGTGGYYGYTF

clone size: NA
V gene: TRBV5-6
D gene: NA
J gene: TRBJ2-5
CDR3 DNA: TGTGCCAGCAGCTTCTCCGGGACTGTGAAAGAGACCCAGTACTTC
CDR3 protein: CASSFSGTVKETQYF

clone size: NA
V gene: TRBV19
D gene: NA
J gene: TRBJ2-3
CDR3 DNA: TGTGCCAGTAGTATTAGCTCGGCAGATACGCAGTATTTT
CDR3 protein: CASSISSADTQYF

clone size: NA
V gene: TRBV5-1
D gene: NA
J gene: TRBJ1-4
CDR3 DNA: TGCGCCAGCAGCTTGGACAGGGAAAAACTGTTTTTT
CDR3 protein: CASSLDREKLFF

clone size: NA
V gene: TRBV12-3/TRBV12-4
D gene: TRBD2
J gene: TRBJ2-7
CDR3 DNA: TGTGCCAGCAGTTTTGGGGGGGGCTACGAGCAGTACTTC
CDR3 protein: CASSFGGGYEQYF

clone size: NA
V gene: TRBV29-1
D gene: NA
J gene: TRBJ2-3
CDR3 DNA: TGCAGCGTTGTCCCGGGGGTCCGAGATACGCAGTATTTT
CDR3 protein: CSVVPGVRDTQYF

clone size: NA
V gene: TRBV6-1
D gene: TRBD1
J gene: TRBJ1-1
CDR3 DNA: TGTGCCAGCAGTGAGGGACAGGACCACCTTGAAGCTTTCTTT
CDR3 protein: CASSEGQDHLEAFF

clone size: NA
V gene: TRBV9
D gene: NA
J gene: TRBJ1-1
CDR3 DNA: TGTGCCAGCAGCGTAATCACTTCTTGGACTGAAGCTTTCTTT
CDR3 protein: CASSVITSWTEAFF

clone size: NA
V gene: TRBV12-3/TRBV12-4
D gene: NA
J gene: TRBJ1-1
CDR3 DNA: TGTGCCAGCAGTTTGAAGACAGAAGCTTTCTTT
CDR3 protein: CASSLKTEAFF

clone size: NA
V gene: TRBV10-2
D gene: TRBD2
J gene: TRBJ2-1
CDR3 DNA: TGCGCCAGCAGGCCCCCCGGACTAGCGGGGAGAGACAATGAGCAGTTCTTC
CDR3 protein: CASRPPGLAGRDNEQFF

clone size: NA
V gene: TRBV10-2
D gene: NA
J gene: TRBJ2-3
CDR3 DNA: TGCGCCAGCAGTTTCGCGGGTTCTTTCACAGATACGCAGTATTTT
CDR3 protein: CASSFAGSFTDTQYF

clone size: once
V gene: TRBV4-1
D gene: NA
J gene: TRBJ1-3
CDR3 DNA: TGCGCCAGCAGCCAAGAGGGGGGGCCAGTACGCTCTGGAAACACCATATATTTT
CDR3 protein: CASSQEGGPVRSGNTIYF

clone size: NA
V gene: TRBV27
D gene: NA
J gene: TRBJ1-1
CDR3 DNA: TGTGCCAGCAGTTTCCACATGAACACTGAAGCTTTCTTT
CDR3 protein: CASSFHMNTEAFF

clone size: NA
V gene: TRBV7-9
D gene: TRBD2
J gene: TRBJ2-7
CDR3 DNA: TGTGCCAGCATCCACGGGGGGTCCCACGAGCAGTACTTC
CDR3 protein: CASIHGGSHEQYF

clone size: NA
V gene: TRBV19
D gene: NA
J gene: TRBJ1-1
CDR3 DNA: TGTGCCAGTAGCTTTTTGCAGGGTGAAGCTTTCTTT
CDR3 protein: CASSFLQGEAFF

clone size: NA
V gene: TRBV10-3
D gene: TRBD1
J gene: TRBJ1-2
CDR3 DNA: TGTGCCATAGGGACAGGAACGGGGGGCTACACCTTC
CDR3 protein: CAIGTGTGGYTF